The 9 T cell receptor beta chains in this list originate from one sample, sequenced in a study of beta chain features in type 1 diabetes. Every bit of the isolated RNA underwent reverse transcription, so sequencing read expressed TCRB transcripts. TCRdb's copy holds only in-frame clones and misses some; the assay was immunoSEQ multiplex PCR. The sample holds over 100,000 clones, about two fifths seen once. Sequencing input: stem cell memory CD4+ T cells from blood. Receptors were obtained from a woman between 18 and 29 years old in good health.

The CDR3 coding sequence is TGTGCCAGCAGTTCGCTCGGACAGGTGCCAGTAAACACCATATATTTT. Its protein is CASSSLGQVPVNTIYF. V and J are TRBV6-6 and TRBJ1-3; TRBD1 matches at 7 bases. CDR3 length: 16 amino acids. Losses at the gene ends were 4 bases for V and 6 bases for J; bases not matched to a gene: 12. CDR1 and CDR2 (germline): MNHNY, SVGAGI (reference sequence).

V gene TRBV7-2 combines with J gene TRBJ2-1; 10 bases are shared with TRBD2. After removal of 3 bases from V and 7 bases from J, the junction contained 12 bases not matched to a gene. This CDR3 has 17 amino acids. The germline V gene has CDR1 SGHTA and CDR2 FQGNSA. The CDR3 reads CASSLGAGGPGGNEQFF. In DNA, the CDR3 is TGTGCCAGCAGCTTGGGAGCGGGAGGGCCGGGGGGGAATGAGCAGTTCTTC.

The chain has TRBV9 and TRBJ2-1; D may be TRBD2 (6 bases). CDR3 length: 17 residues. Trimming left V 4 bases short and J 1 base short, with 18 bases between. CDR1 and CDR2 (germline): SGDLS, YYNGEE. The CDR3 reads CASSLYHSGISYNEQFF. CDR3 coding DNA: TGTGCCAGCAGCCTTTATCATAGCGGAATTTCCTACAATGAGCAGTTCTTC. Full variable domain (outside the CDR3, taken from reference TRBV9 and TRBJ2-1): DSGVTQTPKHLITATGQRVTLRCSPRSGDLSVYWYQQSLDQGLQFLIQYYNGEERAKGNILERFSAQQFPDLHSELNLSSLELGDSALYFCASSLYHSGISYNEQFFGPGTRLTVL.

The gene calls are TRBV30 and TRBJ2-7; weak D call: TRBD2 (5 bases). Germline CDR1 and CDR2: GTSNPN and SVGIG (reference sequence). CDR3 size: 13 residues. Trimming left V 4 bases short and J 1 base short, with 11 bases between. The CDR3 nucleotides read TGTGCCTGGAAAGAGCCGGGGTCCTACGAGCAGTACTTC. This codes for CAWKEPGSYEQYF.

The V gene is TRBV5-1, the J gene TRBJ1-2; D is unresolved. The CDR3 covers 14 residues. Germline lookup yields CDR1 SGHRS and CDR2 YFSETQ. Trimming stripped 2 bases from V and 4 bases from J, with 12 bases between. The CDR3 region is CASSFTDVGYGYTF. In DNA, the CDR3 is TGCGCCAGCAGCTTTACAGATGTCGGCTATGGCTACACCTTC.

This clone was detected many times. The chain is built from TRBV4-3 and TRBJ2-7; TRBD1 matches 9 bases. V shed 5 bases and J 5 bases; nucleotides not matched to a gene: 7. The CDR3 sequence is 14 residues long. Germline CDR1 reads LGHNA; CDR2 reads YSLEER. The CDR3 DNA sequence: TGCGCCAGCAGCACAAGGACAGGGGAACACGAGCAGTACTTC. Amino acid sequence: CASSTRTGEHEQYF.

This clone was counted a few times. This chain uses TRBV2 with TRBJ1-5; D might be TRBD1 (6 bases). The V and J ends lost 6 bases and 0 bases respectively, with 27 bases between them. There are 20 residues in the CDR3. CDR1 is SNHLY and CDR2 is FYNNEI in the germline V gene. The CDR3 DNA sequence: TGTGCCAGCAGAGTAACCCGGGACACCTATTGGGGTTATAGCAATCAGCCCCAGCATTTT. Its protein is CASRVTRDTYWGYSNQPQHF.

This chain connects TRBV29-1 to TRBJ1-1; D is uncertain. With 0 bases removed from V and 3 bases from J, the gap between germline ends came to 11 bases. The CDR3 contains 14 residues. Germline V CDR1 and CDR2: SQVTM, ANQGSEA. The CDR3 reads CSVEELEYDTEAFF. The CDR3 DNA reads as TGCAGCGTTGAAGAATTGGAGTATGACACTGAAGCTTTCTTT.

This clone occurred a few times. The V and J genes are TRBV9 and TRBJ1-2, with TRBD1 matching over 10 bases. V shed 4 bases and J 4 bases; nucleotides not matched to a gene: 7. CDR1 is SGDLS and CDR2 is YYNGEE in the germline V gene. The CDR3 spans 15 residues. CDR3 in DNA: TGTGCCAGCAGCCCTCGGGACAGGGGTCTCTATGGCTACACCTTC. It translates to CASSPRDRGLYGYTF.